These T cell receptor beta chains were read from a single sample in a study of T cells in Graves' hyperthyroidism and ophthalmopathy. Using its own MiXCR run on the multiplex PCR reads, TCRdb lists one record per CDR3 protein. The table shows under 350,000 distinct CDR3 sequences, with 15% to 20% occurring only once. The sample was blood. The source of these receptors is a woman aged 55-75 years with Graves' ophthalmopathy. CDR3s include the opening cysteine and the closing phenylalanine or tryptophan. Fields, in order: V gene, J gene, D gene, clone size, CDR3 DNA, CDR3 protein. A D gene is named only where the DNA matches it firmly. Rows give clone size only sometimes, using once, few, many, or a class for an expanded clone.

TRBV28,TRBJ2-3,TRBD2,many,TGTGCCAGCAGTTTAGCGGACAGTTGGCTAGCGGGAACTACTAGCACAGATACGCAGTATTTT,CASSLADSWLAGTTSTDTQYF
TRBV5-6,TRBJ2-4,TRBD2,few,TGTGCCAGCAGCTTGGCGGGGGGGCTGAGTAACATTCAGTACTTC,CASSLAGGLSNIQYF
TRBV6-1,TRBJ2-2,TRBD1,NA,TGTGCCAGCAGATCAGGGGGAACCGGGGAGCTGTTTTTT,CASRSGGTGELFF
TRBV5-1,TRBJ2-1,NA,many,TGCGCCAGCAGCTTGGAGCCGGCGGACCGCTACAATGAGCAGTTCTTC,CASSLEPADRYNEQFF
TRBV12-3/TRBV12-4,TRBJ2-7,TRBD1,NA,TGTGCCAGCAGCCGTACGGGACAGGGAGAGGGGGAGCAGTACTTC,CASSRTGQGEGEQYF
TRBV4-3,TRBJ2-5,NA,many,TGCGCCAGCAGCCAGAACCTCCGAGAGACCCAGTACTTC,CASSQNLRETQYF
TRBV20-1,TRBJ2-2,TRBD2,many,TGCAGTGCTAGAGATCGTCTAGCGGGAGGGAACACCGGGGAGCTGTTTTTT,CSARDRLAGGNTGELFF
TRBV12-3/TRBV12-4,TRBJ2-5,NA,NA,TGTGCCAGCAGTTTACGGGGTGCCTCCTGGGAGACCCAGTACTTC,CASSLRGASWETQYF
TRBV11-2,TRBJ2-1,NA,many,TGTGCCAGCAGCTTAGACAGGGGAGTCAGGGAGCAGTTCTTC,CASSLDRGVREQFF
TRBV3-1,TRBJ2-5,NA,many,TGTGCCAGCAGCCAAGCGAGGCGCCAAGAGACCCAGTACTTC,CASSQARRQETQYF
TRBV6-2/TRBV6-3,TRBJ2-7,TRBD1,many,TGTGCCAGCAGTTACTCGAAACAGGGGACCTACGAGCAGTACTTC,CASSYSKQGTYEQYF
TRBV2,TRBJ1-1,NA,many,TGTGCCAGCAGGAGGGACACTGAAGCTTTCTTT,CASRRDTEAFF
TRBV28,TRBJ1-5,NA,NA,TGTGCCAGCAGCGCCGAACAGGGCAATCAGCCCCAGCATTTT,CASSAEQGNQPQHF
TRBV6-1,TRBJ2-6,TRBD1,few,TGTGCCACTCGGGACAGCTACTCTGGGGCCAACGTCCTGACTTTC,CATRDSYSGANVLTF
TRBV11-2,TRBJ1-1,NA,many,TGTGCCAGCAGCTCCCGGGCGTATTCCATGAACACTGAAGCTTTCTTT,CASSSRAYSMNTEAFF
TRBV6-1,TRBJ2-7,NA,many,TGTGCCAGCAGTGAACCCTCGGGCTACGAGCAGTACTTC,CASSEPSGYEQYF
TRBV25-1,TRBJ1-6,NA,few,TGTGCCAGCAGTGAAGTAGGGGGTTACTCCTATAATTCACCCCTCCACTTT,CASSEVGGYSYNSPLHF
TRBV7-3,TRBJ1-6,NA,NA,TGTGCCAGCAGCTTACGTCCGGGCGATTCACCCCTCCACTTT,CASSLRPGDSPLHF
TRBV6-2/TRBV6-3,TRBJ2-1,NA,NA,TGTGCCAGCAGTTACTCGATCTTATTCGGAGGTTACAATGAGCAGTTCTTC,CASSYSILFGGYNEQFF
TRBV6-2/TRBV6-3,TRBJ2-1,TRBD2,many,TGTGCCAGCAGCACTAGCGGGAGGGGGGGCAATGAGCAGTTCTTC,CASSTSGRGGNEQFF
TRBV20-1,TRBJ1-4,NA,many,TGCAGTGCTAGCGGTCCGAACTGGGGGGAAAAACTGTTTTTT,CSASGPNWGEKLFF
TRBV7-6,TRBJ2-5,NA,many,TGTGCCAGCCAGCGGTACCAAGAGACCCAGTACTTC,CASQRYQETQYF
TRBV24-1,TRBJ2-5,TRBD1,NA,TGTGCCACCAGTGACTCCGGGACAGGGCACTCGGAGACCCAGTACTTC,CATSDSGTGHSETQYF
TRBV9,TRBJ2-5,TRBD2,many,TGTGCCAGCACCAGTCGGGGGGGGGCCCAAGAGACCCAGTACTTC,CASTSRGGAQETQYF
TRBV6-1,TRBJ2-1,TRBD2,NA,TGTGCCAGCGCCCCCCGACTAGCGGGAAGGGGGAATGAGCAGTTCTTC,CASAPRLAGRGNEQFF
TRBV3-1,TRBJ2-7,TRBD2,NA,TGTGCCAGCAGTCCTATAGCGGGACTAGTCCACGAGCAGTACTTC,CASSPIAGLVHEQYF
TRBV7-3,TRBJ2-2,NA,few,TGTGCGGCCGGGCCTGGGGCCGGGGAGCTGTTTTTT,CAAGPGAGELFF
TRBV12-3/TRBV12-4,TRBJ2-6,TRBD1,many,TGTGCCAGCAACAAGGACAGGTCTGGGGCCAACGTCCTGACTTTC,CASNKDRSGANVLTF
TRBV25-1,TRBJ1-2,TRBD1,few,TGTGCCAGACATCCAGGGGGTCGGGCCGACTATGGCTACACCTTC,CARHPGGRADYGYTF
TRBV11-2,TRBJ2-1,NA,NA,TGTGCCAGCAGCTTAGAACCGGGAGCTACCTACAATGAGCAGTTCTTC,CASSLEPGATYNEQFF
TRBV6-6,TRBJ2-5,NA,many,TGTGCCAGCAGTTACTCTTCCATCCAAGAGACCCAGTACTTC,CASSYSSIQETQYF
TRBV9,TRBJ1-1,NA,NA,TGTGCCAGCAGCGTAGGCCGGGGGAACACTGAAGCTTTCTTT,CASSVGRGNTEAFF
TRBV12-3/TRBV12-4,TRBJ2-7,TRBD2,few,TGTGCCAGCAGTTACACTAGCGGGAGTTCCTACGAGCAGTACTTC,CASSYTSGSSYEQYF
TRBV5-1,TRBJ1-6,TRBD1,many,TGCGCCAGCAGCTTACTGGGACAGCATAATTCACCCCTCCACTTT,CASSLLGQHNSPLHF
TRBV6-5,TRBJ2-7,TRBD2,few,TGTGCCAGCAGTTACGTCCGGGAGGGAGGGTACGAGCAGTACTTC,CASSYVREGGYEQYF
TRBV27,TRBJ2-7,NA,many,TGTGCCAGCAGGCGCGGCAGTTCCTACGAGCAGTACTTC,CASRRGSSYEQYF
TRBV28,TRBJ2-7,NA,many,TGTGCCAGCAGTTACATACCTCCGGGACGGGCCCGGGAAGAGCAGTACTTC,CASSYIPPGRAREEQYF
TRBV11-2,TRBJ2-3,TRBD2,NA,TGCGCCAGCAGCCAAGAAGCGGGAGGGCCAGATACGCAGTATTTT,CASSQEAGGPDTQYF
TRBV11-1,TRBJ2-1,NA,NA,TGTGCCAGCAGCCCCAGGTTGGGCAGGCTAGACAATGAGCAGTTCTTC,CASSPRLGRLDNEQFF
TRBV18,TRBJ1-1,TRBD1,many,TGTGCCAGCTCACGGTCGACAGGGGATGACACTGAAGCTTTCTTT,CASSRSTGDDTEAFF
TRBV6-9,TRBJ2-7,NA,NA,TGTGCCAGCAGTTACGGTCGACAGCCGGTCTCCTACGAGCAGTACTTC,CASSYGRQPVSYEQYF
TRBV11-2,TRBJ2-7,TRBD1,NA,TGTGCCAGCAGCTTAGATCAGGGACAGATCTACGAGCAGTACTTC,CASSLDQGQIYEQYF
TRBV20-1,TRBJ1-1,NA,many,TGCAGTGTGGCACAGGGAGACACTGAAGCTTTCTTT,CSVAQGDTEAFF